This T cell receptor (beta chain) was recorded in a study of cytomegalovirus exposure and HLA in healthy donors. General observations from the study: According to an earlier analysis, most TCR beta V segments yielded productive rearrangements about 87% or about 30% of the time. Analyzed later, association rates of TCRs varied across HLA loci, with DRB1 most and HLA-C fewest.

Amplification used 60 Vbeta primers and 13 Jbeta primers. Using immunoSEQ multiplex PCR, the repertoire was profiled, and TCRdb retains in-frame clones only, with some absent. This sample has over 150,000 clones; 78% occur once, and the top ten carry over 2.5%. V was trimmed by 0 bases and J by 7 bases, leaving 14 bases between them. Germline loops: CDR1 SGDLS, CDR2 YYNGEE. The CDR3 length is 15 residues. As concerns this clone: The antigen is not known.

The chain links TRBV9 to TRBJ2-4; a possible D gene is TRBD2 (7 bases). The sequence was collected from a woman between 50 and 59 years old in good health and CMV-seropositive. Sequencing was performed on PBMCs. The CDR3 bases are TGTGCCAGCAGCGTAGAGGGGAGGGGGACGAACATTCAGTACTTC. Protein product: CASSVEGRGTNIQYF. Based on the CDR3 plus reference TRBV9 and TRBJ2-4, the full variable domain is DSGVTQTPKHLITATGQRVTLRCSPRSGDLSVYWYQQSLDQGLQFLIQYYNGEERAKGNILERFSAQQFPDLHSELNLSSLELGDSALYFCASSVEGRGTNIQYFGAGTRLSVL.